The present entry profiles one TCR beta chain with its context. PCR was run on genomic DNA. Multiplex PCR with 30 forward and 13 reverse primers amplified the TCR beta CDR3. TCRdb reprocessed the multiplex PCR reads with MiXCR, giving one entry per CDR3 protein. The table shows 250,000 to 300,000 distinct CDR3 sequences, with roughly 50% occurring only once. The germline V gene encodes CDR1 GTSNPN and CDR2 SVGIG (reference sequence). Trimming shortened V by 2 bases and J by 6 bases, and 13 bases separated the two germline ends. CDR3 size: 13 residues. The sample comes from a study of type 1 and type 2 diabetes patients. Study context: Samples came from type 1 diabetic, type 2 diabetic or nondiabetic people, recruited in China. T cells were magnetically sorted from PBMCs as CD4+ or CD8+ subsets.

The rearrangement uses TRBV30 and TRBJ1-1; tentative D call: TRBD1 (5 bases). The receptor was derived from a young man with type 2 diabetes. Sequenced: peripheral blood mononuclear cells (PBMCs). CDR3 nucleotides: TGTGCCTGGAGTCCCAGGGTTAACGCTGAAGCTTTCTTT. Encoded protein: CAWSPRVNAEAFF. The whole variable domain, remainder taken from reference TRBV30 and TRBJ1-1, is SQTIHQWPATLVQPVGSPLSLECTVEGTSNPNLYWYRQAAGRGLQLLFYSVGIGQISSEVPQNLSASRPQDRQFILSSKKLLLSDSGFYLCAWSPRVNAEAFFGQGTRLTVV.